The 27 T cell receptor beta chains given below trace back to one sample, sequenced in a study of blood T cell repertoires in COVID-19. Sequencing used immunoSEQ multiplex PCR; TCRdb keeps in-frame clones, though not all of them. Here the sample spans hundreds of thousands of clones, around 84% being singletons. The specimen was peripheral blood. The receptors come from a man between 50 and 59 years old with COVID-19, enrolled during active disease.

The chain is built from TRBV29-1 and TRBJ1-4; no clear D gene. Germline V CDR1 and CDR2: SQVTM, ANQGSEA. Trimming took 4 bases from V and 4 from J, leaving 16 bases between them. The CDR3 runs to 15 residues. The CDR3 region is CSVGVVGGINEKLFF. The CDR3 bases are TGCAGCGTTGGGGTGGTCGGAGGGATTAATGAAAAACTGTTTTTT.

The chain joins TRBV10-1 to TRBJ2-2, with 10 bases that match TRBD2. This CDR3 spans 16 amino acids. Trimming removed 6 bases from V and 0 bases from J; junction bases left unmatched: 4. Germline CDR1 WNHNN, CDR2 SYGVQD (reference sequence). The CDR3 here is CASSPLAGANTGELFF. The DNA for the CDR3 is TGCGCCAGCAGCCCGCTAGCGGGAGCGAACACCGGGGAGCTGTTTTTT.

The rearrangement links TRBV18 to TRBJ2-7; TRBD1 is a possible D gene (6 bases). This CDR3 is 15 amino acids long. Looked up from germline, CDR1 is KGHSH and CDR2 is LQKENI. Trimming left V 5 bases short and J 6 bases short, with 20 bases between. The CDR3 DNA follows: TGTGCCAGCTCAGACCTTAAAACAGGGCGGCCCGAGCAGTACTTC. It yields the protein CASSDLKTGRPEQYF.

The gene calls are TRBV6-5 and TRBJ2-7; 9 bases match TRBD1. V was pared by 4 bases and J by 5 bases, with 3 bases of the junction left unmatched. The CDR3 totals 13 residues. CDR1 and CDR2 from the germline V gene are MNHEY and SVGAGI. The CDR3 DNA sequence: TGTGCCAGCAGTTTACAGGGGGCTGACGAGCAGTACTTC. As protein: CASSLQGADEQYF.

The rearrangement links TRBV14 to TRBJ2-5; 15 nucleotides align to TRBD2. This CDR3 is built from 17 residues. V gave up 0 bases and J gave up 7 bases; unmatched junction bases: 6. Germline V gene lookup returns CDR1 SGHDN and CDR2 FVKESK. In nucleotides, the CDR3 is TGTGCCAGCAGCCAAGACCCACCGGGACTAGCGGGGGGGACCCAGTACTTC. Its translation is CASSQDPPGLAGGTQYF.

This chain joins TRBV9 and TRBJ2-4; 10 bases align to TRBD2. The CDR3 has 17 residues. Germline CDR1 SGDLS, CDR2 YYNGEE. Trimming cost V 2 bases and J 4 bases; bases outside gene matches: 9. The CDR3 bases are TGTGCCAGCAGCGTCGAAGCGGGAGGGAGGGCAAAAAACATTCAGTACTTC. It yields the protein CASSVEAGGRAKNIQYF.

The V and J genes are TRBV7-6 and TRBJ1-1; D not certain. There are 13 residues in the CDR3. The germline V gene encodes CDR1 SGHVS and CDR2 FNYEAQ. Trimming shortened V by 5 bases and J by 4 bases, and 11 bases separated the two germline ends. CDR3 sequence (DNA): TGTGCCAGCAGCCAGATACCCAGCACTGAAGCTTTCTTT. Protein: CASSQIPSTEAFF.

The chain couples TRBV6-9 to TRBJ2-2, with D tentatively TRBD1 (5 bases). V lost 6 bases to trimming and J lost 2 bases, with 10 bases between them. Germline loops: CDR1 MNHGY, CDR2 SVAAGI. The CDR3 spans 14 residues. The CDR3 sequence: CASRPTENTGELFF. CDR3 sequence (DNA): TGTGCCAGCAGACCGACAGAAAACACCGGGGAGCTGTTTTTT.

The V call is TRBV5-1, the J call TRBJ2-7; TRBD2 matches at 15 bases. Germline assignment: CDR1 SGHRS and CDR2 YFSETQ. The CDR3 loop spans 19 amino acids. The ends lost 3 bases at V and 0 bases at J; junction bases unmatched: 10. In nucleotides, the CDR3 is TGCGCCAGCAGCTCAAAGGGACTAGCGGGAGGACACCGCTCCTACGAGCAGTACTTC. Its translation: CASSSKGLAGGHRSYEQYF.

CDR3 DNA: TGTGCCAGCAGCTTAGATCAGACAGGGGACCCTCCTGAAGCTTTCTTT. It encodes CASSLDQTGDPPEAFF. This chain uses TRBV11-3 with TRBJ1-1, with 8 bases that match TRBD1. The CDR3 is 16 residues long. CDR1 is SGHNT and CDR2 is YENEEA in the germline V gene. V was clipped by 0 bases and J by 6 bases; unmatched bases: 9.

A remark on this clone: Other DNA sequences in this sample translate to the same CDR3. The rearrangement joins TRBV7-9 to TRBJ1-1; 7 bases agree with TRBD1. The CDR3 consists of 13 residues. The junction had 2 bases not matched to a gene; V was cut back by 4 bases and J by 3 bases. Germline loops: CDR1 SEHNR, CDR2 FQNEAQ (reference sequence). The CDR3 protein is CASSYRGDTEAFF. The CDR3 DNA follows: TGTGCCAGCAGCTACAGGGGAGACACTGAAGCTTTCTTT.

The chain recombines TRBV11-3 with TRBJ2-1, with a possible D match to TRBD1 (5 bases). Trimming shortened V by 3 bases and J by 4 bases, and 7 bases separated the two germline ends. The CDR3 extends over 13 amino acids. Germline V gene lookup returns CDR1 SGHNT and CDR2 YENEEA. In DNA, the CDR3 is TGTGCCAGCAGCTTGACAGCGTACAATGAGCAGTTCTTC. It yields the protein CASSLTAYNEQFF. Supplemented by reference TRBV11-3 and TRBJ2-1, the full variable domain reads EAGVVQSPRYKIIEKKQPVAFWCNPISGHNTLYWYLQNLGQGPELLIRYENEEAVDDSQLPKDRFSAERLKGVDSTLKIQPAELGDSAVYLCASSLTAYNEQFFGPGTRLTVL.

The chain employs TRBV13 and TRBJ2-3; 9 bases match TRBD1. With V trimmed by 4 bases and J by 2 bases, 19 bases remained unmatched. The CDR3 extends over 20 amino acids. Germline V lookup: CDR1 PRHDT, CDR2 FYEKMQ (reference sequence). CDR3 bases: TGTGCCAGCAGCTCAAATGACCCTTACAGGGGGCTCGGTTCCACAGATACGCAGTATTTT. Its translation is CASSSNDPYRGLGSTDTQYF.

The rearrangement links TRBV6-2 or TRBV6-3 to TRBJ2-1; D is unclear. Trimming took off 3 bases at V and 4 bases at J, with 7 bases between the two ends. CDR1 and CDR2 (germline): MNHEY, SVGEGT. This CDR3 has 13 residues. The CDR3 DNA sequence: TGTGCCAGCAGTTATAGAAAGTACAATGAGCAGTTCTTC. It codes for CASSYRKYNEQFF.

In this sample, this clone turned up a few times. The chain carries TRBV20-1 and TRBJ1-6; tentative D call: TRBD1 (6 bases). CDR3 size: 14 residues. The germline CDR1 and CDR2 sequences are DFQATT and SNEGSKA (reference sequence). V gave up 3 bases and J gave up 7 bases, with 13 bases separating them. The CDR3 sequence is CSASAGTTNSPLHF. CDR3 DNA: TGCAGTGCTAGTGCCGGGACAACCAATTCACCCCTCCACTTT.

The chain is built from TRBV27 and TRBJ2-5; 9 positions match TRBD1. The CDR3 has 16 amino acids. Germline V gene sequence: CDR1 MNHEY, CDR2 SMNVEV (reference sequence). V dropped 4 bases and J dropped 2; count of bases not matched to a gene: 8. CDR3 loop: CASSSAGTGPQETQYF. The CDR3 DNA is TGTGCCAGCAGTTCCGCCGGGACAGGGCCACAAGAGACCCAGTACTTC.

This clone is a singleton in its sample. The CDR3 DNA sequence: TGTGCCAGCAGTTTAGGTTCGACTGAAGCTTTCTTT. Its protein is CASSLGSTEAFF. The rearrangement links TRBV12-3 or TRBV12-4 to TRBJ1-1; D unclear. V dropped 1 base and J dropped 5 bases, with 5 bases sitting between them. CDR3 length equals 12 residues.

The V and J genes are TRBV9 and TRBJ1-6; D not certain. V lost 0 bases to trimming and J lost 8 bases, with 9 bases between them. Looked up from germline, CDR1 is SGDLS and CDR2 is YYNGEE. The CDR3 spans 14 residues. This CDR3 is CASSVENQDSPLHF. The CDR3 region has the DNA TGTGCCAGCAGCGTAGAAAATCAGGATTCACCCCTCCACTTT.

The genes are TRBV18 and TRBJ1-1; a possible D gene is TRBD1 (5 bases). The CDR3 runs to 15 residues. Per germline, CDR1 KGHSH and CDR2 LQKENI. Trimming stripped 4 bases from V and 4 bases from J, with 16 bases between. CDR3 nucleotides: TGTGCCAGCTCACGAAGCAGGGAGGGAGCCACTGAAGCTTTCTTT. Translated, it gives CASSRSREGATEAFF.

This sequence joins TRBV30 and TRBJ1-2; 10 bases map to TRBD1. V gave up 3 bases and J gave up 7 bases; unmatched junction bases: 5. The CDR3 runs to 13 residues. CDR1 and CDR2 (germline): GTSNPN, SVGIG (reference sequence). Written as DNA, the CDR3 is TGTGCCTGGAGCGCCGGGACAGGGGTTGGCTACACCTTC. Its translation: CAWSAGTGVGYTF. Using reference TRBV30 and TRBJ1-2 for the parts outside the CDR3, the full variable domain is SQTIHQWPATLVQPVGSPLSLECTVEGTSNPNLYWYRQAAGRGLQLLFYSVGIGQISSEVPQNLSASRPQDRQFILSSKKLLLSDSGFYLCAWSAGTGVGYTFGSGTRLTVV.

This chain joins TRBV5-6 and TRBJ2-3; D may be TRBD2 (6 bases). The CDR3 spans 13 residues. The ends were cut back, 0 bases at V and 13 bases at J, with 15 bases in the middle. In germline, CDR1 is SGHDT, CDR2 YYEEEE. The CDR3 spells CASSLAIGGTKYF. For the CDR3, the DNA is TGTGCCAGCAGCTTGGCCATTGGCGGGACGAAGTATTTT.

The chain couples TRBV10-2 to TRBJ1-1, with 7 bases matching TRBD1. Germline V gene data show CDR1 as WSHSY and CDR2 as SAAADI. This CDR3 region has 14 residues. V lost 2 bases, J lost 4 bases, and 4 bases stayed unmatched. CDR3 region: CASSEAGQPTEAFF. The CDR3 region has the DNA TGCGCCAGCAGTGAGGCGGGACAGCCCACTGAAGCTTTCTTT.

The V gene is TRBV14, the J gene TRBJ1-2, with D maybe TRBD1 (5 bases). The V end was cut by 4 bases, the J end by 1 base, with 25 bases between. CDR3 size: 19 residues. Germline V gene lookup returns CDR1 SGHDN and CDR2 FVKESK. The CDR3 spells CASSPPLIPRAPGNYGYTF. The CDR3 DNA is TGTGCCAGCAGCCCTCCCTTAATACCCAGGGCGCCCGGTAACTATGGCTACACCTTC.

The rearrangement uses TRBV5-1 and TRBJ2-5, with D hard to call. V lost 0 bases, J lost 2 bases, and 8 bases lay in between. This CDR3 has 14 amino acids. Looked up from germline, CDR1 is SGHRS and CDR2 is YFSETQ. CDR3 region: CASSLGPEQETQYF. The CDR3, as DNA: TGCGCCAGCAGCTTGGGCCCAGAACAAGAGACCCAGTACTTC.

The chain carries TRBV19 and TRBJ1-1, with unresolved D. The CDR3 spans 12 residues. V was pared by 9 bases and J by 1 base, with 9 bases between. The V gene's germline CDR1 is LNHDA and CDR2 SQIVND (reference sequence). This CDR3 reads CASLTRNTEAFF. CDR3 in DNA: TGTGCCAGCCTTACTAGGAACACTGAAGCTTTCTTT.

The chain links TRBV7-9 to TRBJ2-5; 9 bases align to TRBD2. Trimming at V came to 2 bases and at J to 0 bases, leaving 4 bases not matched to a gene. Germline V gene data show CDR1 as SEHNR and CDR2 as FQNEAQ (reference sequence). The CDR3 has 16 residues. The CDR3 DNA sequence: TGTGCCAGCAGCTTAAAGCGGGGGGTGGACCAAGAGACCCAGTACTTC. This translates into CASSLKRGVDQETQYF.

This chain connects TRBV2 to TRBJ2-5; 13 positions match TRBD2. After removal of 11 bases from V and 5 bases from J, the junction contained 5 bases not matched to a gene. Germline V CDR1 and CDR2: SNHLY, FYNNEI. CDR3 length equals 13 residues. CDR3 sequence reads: CACRLAGGETQYF. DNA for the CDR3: TGTGCCTGTAGACTAGCGGGAGGTGAGACCCAGTACTTC.